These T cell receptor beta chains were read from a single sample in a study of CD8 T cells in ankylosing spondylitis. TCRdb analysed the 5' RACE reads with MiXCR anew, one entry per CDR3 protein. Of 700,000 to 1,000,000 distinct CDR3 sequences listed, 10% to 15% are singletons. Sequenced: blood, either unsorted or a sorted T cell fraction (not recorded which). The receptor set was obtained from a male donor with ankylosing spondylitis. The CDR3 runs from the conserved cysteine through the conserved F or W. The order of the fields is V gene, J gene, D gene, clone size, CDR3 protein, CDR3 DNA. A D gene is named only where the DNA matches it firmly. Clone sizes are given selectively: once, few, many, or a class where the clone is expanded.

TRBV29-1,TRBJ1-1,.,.,CSVWGTEAFF,TGCAGCGTTTGGGGCACTGAAGCTTTCTTT
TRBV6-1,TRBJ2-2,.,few,CASPLASNTGELFF,TGTGCCAGCCCTCTCGCCTCGAACACCGGGGAGCTGTTTTTT
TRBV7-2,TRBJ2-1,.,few,CASSLGTTTPGSF,TGTGCCAGCAGCTTAGGGACTACCACCCCAGGGTCCTTC
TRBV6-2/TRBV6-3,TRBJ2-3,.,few,CASKGDTDTQYF,TGTGCCAGCAAGGGCGACACAGATACGCAGTATTTT
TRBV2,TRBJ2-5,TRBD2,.,CASKTSGETQYF,TGTGCCAGCAAGACTAGCGGGGAGACCCAGTACTTC
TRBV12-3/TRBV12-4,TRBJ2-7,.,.,CASSLTRQDYEQYF,TGTGCCAGCAGTTTAACACGACAGGATTACGAGCAGTACTTC
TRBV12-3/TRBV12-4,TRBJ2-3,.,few,CASIPRRGTDTQYF,TGTGCCAGCATCCCCCGACGGGGCACAGATACGCAGTATTTT
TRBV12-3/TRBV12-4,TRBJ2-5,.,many,CASSLPGDQETQYF,TGTGCCAGCAGTCTCCCTGGGGATCAAGAGACCCAGTACTTC
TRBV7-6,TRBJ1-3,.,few,CASSSPDGNTIYF,TGTGCCAGCAGCTCACCTGATGGAAACACCATATATTTT
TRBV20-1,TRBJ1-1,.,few,CSARGRTEWDTEAFF,TGCAGTGCTAGAGGTCGGACAGAGTGGGACACTGAAGCTTTCTTT
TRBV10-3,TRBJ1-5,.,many,CAISESRGTVDQPQHF,TGTGCCATCAGTGAGTCGAGGGGGACGGTGGATCAGCCCCAGCATTTT
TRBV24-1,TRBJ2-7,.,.,CATSDLFGEQYF,TGTGCCACCAGTGATTTGTTTGGCGAGCAGTACTTC
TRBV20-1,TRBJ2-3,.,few,CSGRHTDTQYF,TGCAGTGGACGCCACACAGATACGCAGTATTTT
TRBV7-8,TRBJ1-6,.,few,CASSLGRDSPLHF,TGTGCCAGCAGCTTAGGCAGGGATTCACCCCTCCACTTT
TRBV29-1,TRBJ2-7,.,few,CSVGSGGSSYEQYF,TGCAGCGTAGGCTCCGGGGGAAGCTCCTACGAGCAGTACTTC
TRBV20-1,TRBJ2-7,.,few,CSARDPVGSGSYEQYF,TGCAGTGCTAGAGATCCGGTGGGCAGCGGCAGTTACGAGCAGTACTTC
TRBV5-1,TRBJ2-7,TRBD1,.,CASSAGPDRASYEQYF,TGCGCCAGCAGCGCGGGACCGGACAGGGCGTCCTACGAGCAGTACTTC
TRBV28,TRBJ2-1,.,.,CASSYFGGNEQFF,TGTGCCAGCAGTTACTTCGGTGGCAATGAGCAGTTCTTC
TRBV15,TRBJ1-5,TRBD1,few,CATSRGQGFNQPQHF,TGTGCCACCAGCAGAGGACAGGGGTTCAATCAGCCCCAGCATTTT
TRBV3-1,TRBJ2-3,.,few,CASSQGPGVGLRTDTQYF,TGTGCCAGCAGCCAAGGGCCAGGCGTCGGACTACGCACAGATACGCAGTATTTT
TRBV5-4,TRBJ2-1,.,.,CASSLTGNDEQFF,TGTGCCAGCAGCTTGACCGGGAACGATGAGCAGTTCTTC
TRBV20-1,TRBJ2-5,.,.,CSAREGEERETQYF,TGCAGTGCAAGGGAAGGGGAAGAGAGAGAGACCCAGTACTTC
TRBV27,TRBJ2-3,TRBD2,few,CASSLSRAGVGDTQYF,TGTGCCAGCAGTTTATCGAGGGCGGGAGTGGGGGATACGCAGTATTTT
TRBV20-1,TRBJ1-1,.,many,CSARAQRGAGEAFF,TGCAGTGCTAGGGCCCAGCGGGGGGCGGGTGAAGCTTTCTTT
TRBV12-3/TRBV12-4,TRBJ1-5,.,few,CASSSSGRGNQPQHF,TGTGCCAGCAGTTCGTCCGGACGGGGCAATCAGCCCCAGCATTTT
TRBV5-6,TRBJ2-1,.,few,CASSLDRQAPRNEQFF,TGTGCCAGCAGCTTGGATAGGCAGGCCCCCCGGAATGAGCAGTTCTTC
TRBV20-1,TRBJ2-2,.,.,CSARDSQTNTGELFF,TGCAGTGCTAGAGACAGCCAGACGAACACCGGGGAGCTGTTTTTT
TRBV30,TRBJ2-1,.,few,CAWSVLEKQFF,TGTGCCTGGAGTGTACTTGAAAAGCAGTTCTTC
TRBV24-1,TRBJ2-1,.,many,CATKGGGQNNEQFF,TGTGCCACCAAGGGTGGGGGGCAGAACAATGAGCAGTTCTTC
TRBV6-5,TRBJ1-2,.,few,CASSYSRGIGGYTF,TGTGCCAGCAGTTACTCGCGGGGAATCGGGGGCTACACCTTC
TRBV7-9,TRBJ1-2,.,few,CASSLNPWDGYTF,TGTGCCAGCAGCTTAAACCCCTGGGACGGCTACACCTTC
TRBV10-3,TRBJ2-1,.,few,CAISAPSRGGEQFF,TGTGCCATCAGTGCTCCCTCTAGAGGCGGTGAGCAGTTCTTC
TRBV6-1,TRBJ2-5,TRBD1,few,CASSPSRGWETQYF,TGTGCCAGCAGCCCATCCAGGGGGTGGGAGACCCAGTACTTC
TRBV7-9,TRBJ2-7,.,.,CASSSTTVEQYF,TGTGCCAGCAGTTCTACGACGGTCGAGCAGTACTTC
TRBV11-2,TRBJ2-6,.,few,CASSPRHGVRGGANVLTF,TGTGCCAGCAGCCCACGACATGGGGTGAGGGGTGGGGCCAACGTCCTGACTTTC
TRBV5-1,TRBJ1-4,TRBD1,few,CASSSGQGGKLFF,TGCGCCAGCAGCTCCGGACAGGGGGGGAAACTGTTTTTT
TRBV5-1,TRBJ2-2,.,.,CASSMTGNTGELFF,TGCGCCAGCAGTATGACAGGGAACACCGGGGAGCTGTTTTTT
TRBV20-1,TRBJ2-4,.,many,CSARADLAKNIQYF,TGCAGTGCTAGAGCTGATTTAGCCAAAAACATTCAGTACTTC